These 5 T cell receptor beta chains were all obtained from the same sample, sequenced in a study of CXCR3-negative and CXCR3-positive naive CD8 T cells. The libraries of TRB cDNA were constructed through 5' RACE using UMI labels. TCRdb re-called the 5' RACE reads; every CDR3 protein appears as one record, without DNA. The listing contains fewer than 55,000 distinct CDR3 sequences. Sequencing used naive CXCR3- CD8+ T cells from blood. The subset here: CD45RO-CCR7+CD27+CD95- naive CD8+ T cells lacking CXCR3 (TNR3-). Receptor source: a human donor in good health. Some clones in this sample may be carry-over from other donors' samples.

The CDR3 protein is CASSPSGSLYNEQFF. The V gene is TRBV6-5, the J gene TRBJ2-1; TCRdb selects TRBD2, and the lack of DNA leaves this call unchecked. The length of the CDR3 is 15 residues. CDR1 is MNHEY and CDR2 is SVGAGI in the germline V gene.

The CDR3 protein is CASSSFPAGTQYF. This chain uses TRBV7-3 with TRBJ2-5; the D call from TCRdb, TRBD2, cannot be confirmed without DNA. Germline V lookup: CDR1 SGHTA, CDR2 FQGTGA. This CDR3 region has 13 residues.

The genes are TRBV7-6 and TRBJ2-1; TCRdb names TRBD2, which stays unverified in the absence of DNA. The germline gives CDR1 SGHVS, CDR2 FNYEAQ. CDR3 length equals 15 residues. This CDR3 is CASSPDSGFYNEQFF.

The rearrangement uses TRBV4-3 and TRBJ1-1. CDR3 length equals 13 residues. Germline values: CDR1 LGHNA, CDR2 YSLEER. CDR3 residues: CASSQDWATEAFF.

The chain recombines TRBV13 with TRBJ2-7; absent DNA, TCRdb's TRBD1 call cannot be checked. Germline assignment: CDR1 PRHDT and CDR2 FYEKMQ (reference sequence). The CDR3 loop spans 19 amino acids. CDR3 protein: CASSLRDRGLGKEWNEQYF. Together with reference TRBV13 and TRBJ2-7, the CDR3 gives the full variable domain: AAGVIQSPRHLIKEKRETATLKCYPIPRHDTVYWYQQGPGQDPQFLISFYEKMQSDKGSIPDRFSAQQFSDYHSELNMSSLELGDSALYFCASSLRDRGLGKEWNEQYFGPGTRLTVT.